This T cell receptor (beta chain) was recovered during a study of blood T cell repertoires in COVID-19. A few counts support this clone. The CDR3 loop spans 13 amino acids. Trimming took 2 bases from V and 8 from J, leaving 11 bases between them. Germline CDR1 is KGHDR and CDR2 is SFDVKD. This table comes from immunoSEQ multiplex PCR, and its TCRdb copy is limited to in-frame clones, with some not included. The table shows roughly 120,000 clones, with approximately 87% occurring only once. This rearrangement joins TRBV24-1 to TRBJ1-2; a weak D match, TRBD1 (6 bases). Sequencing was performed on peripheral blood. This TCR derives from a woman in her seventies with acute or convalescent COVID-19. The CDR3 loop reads CATSDSRGWGYTF. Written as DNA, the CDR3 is TGTGCCACCAGTGATTCCAGGGGTTGGGGCTACACCTTC.